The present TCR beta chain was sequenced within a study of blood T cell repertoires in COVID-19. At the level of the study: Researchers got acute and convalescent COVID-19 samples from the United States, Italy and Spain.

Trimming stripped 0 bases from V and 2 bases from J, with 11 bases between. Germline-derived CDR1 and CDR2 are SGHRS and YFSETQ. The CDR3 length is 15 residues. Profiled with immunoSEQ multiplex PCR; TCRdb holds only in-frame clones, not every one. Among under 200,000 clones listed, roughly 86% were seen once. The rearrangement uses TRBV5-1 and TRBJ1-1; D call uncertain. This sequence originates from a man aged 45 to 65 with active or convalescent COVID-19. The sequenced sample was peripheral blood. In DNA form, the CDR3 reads TGCGCCAGCAGCTTGGCACCCCAGGTAAACACTGAAGCTTTCTTT. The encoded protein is CASSLAPQVNTEAFF. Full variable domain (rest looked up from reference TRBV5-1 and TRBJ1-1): KAGVTQTPRYLIKTRGQQVTLSCSPISGHRSVSWYQQTPGQGLQFLFEYFSETQRNKGNFPGRFSGRQFSNSRSEMNVSTLELGDSALYLCASSLAPQVNTEAFFGQGTRLTVV.